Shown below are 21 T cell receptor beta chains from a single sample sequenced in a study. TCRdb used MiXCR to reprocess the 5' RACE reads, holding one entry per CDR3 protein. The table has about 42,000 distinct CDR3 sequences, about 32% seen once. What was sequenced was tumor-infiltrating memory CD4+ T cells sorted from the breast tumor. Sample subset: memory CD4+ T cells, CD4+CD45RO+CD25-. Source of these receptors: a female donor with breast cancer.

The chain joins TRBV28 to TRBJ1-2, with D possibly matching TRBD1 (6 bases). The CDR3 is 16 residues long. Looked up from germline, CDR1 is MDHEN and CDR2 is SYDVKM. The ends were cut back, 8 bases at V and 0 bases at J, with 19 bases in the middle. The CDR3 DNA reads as TGTGCCAGCGAGGCCAGTTGGGACATTTCTAACTATGGCTACACCTTC. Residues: CASEASWDISNYGYTF.

The chain's CDR3 is CASSPLSGGEPQYF. CDR3 DNA sequence: TGTGCCAGCAGCCCCCTCAGCGGGGGGGAGCCGCAGTACTTC. This sequence joins TRBV7-2 and TRBJ2-7; 10 nucleotides align to TRBD2. The junction had 10 bases not matched to a gene; V was cut back by 5 bases and J by 9 bases. Germline lookup yields CDR1 SGHTA and CDR2 FQGNSA. The length of the CDR3 is 14 residues.

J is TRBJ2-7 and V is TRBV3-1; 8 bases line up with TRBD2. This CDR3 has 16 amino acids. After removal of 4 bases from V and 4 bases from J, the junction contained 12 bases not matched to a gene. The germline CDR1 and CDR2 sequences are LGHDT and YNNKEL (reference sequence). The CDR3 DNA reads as TGTGCCAGCAGCCGGAATCGGGGGGGGGTGAGGTACGAGCAGTACTTC. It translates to CASSRNRGGVRYEQYF.

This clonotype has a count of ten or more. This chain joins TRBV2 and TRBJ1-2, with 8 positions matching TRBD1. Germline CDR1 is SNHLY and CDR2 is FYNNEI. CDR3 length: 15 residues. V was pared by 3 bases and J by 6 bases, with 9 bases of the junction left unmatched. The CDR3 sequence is CASSETQGQGHGYTF. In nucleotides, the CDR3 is TGTGCCAGCAGTGAGACTCAAGGACAGGGACATGGCTACACCTTC.

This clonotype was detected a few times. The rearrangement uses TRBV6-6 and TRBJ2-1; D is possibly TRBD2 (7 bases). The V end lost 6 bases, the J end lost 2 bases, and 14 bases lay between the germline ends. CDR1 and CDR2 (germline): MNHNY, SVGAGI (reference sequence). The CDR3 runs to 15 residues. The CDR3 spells CASRTAGATYNEQFF. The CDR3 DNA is TGTGCCAGCAGGACTGCGGGGGCCACCTACAATGAGCAGTTCTTC.

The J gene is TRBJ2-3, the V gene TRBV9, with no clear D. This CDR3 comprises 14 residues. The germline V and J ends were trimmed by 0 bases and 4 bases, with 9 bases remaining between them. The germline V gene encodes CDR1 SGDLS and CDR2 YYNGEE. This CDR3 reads CASSVEVLPDTQYF. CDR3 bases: TGTGCCAGCAGCGTAGAGGTACTCCCAGATACGCAGTATTTT.

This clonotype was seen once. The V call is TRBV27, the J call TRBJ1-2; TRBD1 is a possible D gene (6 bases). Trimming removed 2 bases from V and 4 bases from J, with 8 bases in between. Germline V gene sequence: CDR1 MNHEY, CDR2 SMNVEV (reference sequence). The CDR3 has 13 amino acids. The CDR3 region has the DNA TGTGCCAGCAGTTTACGGGGGGCCTATGGCTACACCTTC. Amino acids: CASSLRGAYGYTF.

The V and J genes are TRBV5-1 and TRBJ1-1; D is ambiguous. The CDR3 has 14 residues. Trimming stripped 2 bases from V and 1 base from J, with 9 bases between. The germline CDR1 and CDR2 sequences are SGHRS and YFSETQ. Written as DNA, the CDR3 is TGCGCCAGCAGCTTATCACAGTCGAACACTGAAGCTTTCTTT. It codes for CASSLSQSNTEAFF. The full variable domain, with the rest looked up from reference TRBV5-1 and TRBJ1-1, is KAGVTQTPRYLIKTRGQQVTLSCSPISGHRSVSWYQQTPGQGLQFLFEYFSETQRNKGNFPGRFSGRQFSNSRSEMNVSTLELGDSALYLCASSLSQSNTEAFFGQGTRLTVV.

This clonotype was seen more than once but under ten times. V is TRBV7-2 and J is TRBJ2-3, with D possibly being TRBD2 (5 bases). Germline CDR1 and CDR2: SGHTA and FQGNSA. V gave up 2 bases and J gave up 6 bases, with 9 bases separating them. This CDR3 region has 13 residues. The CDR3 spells CASSLRAADTQYF. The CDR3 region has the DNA TGTGCCAGCAGCTTAAGAGCGGCGGATACGCAGTATTTT.

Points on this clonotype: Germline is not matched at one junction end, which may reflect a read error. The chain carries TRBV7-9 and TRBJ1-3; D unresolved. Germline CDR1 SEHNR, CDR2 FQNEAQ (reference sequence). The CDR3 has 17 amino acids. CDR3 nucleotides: TGTGCCAGCAGCCCCTCTCGGGGAGCGTTCTCTGGAAACACCACATATTTT. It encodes CASSPSRGAFSGNTTYF. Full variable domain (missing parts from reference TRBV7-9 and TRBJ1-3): DTGVSQNPRHKITKRGQNVTFRCDPISEHNRLYWYRQTLGQGPEFLTYFQNEAQLEKSRLLSDRFSAERPKGSFSTLEIQRTEQGDSAMYLCASSPSRGAFSGNTTYFGEGSWLTVV.

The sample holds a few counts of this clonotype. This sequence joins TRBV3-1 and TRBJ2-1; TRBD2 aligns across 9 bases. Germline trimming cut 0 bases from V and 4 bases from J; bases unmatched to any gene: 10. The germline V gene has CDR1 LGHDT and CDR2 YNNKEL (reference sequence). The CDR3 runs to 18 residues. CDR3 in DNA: TGTGCCAGCAGCCAAGATCGTGTGGGCGGGAGGGCGTACAATGAGCAGTTCTTC. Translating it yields CASSQDRVGGRAYNEQFF.

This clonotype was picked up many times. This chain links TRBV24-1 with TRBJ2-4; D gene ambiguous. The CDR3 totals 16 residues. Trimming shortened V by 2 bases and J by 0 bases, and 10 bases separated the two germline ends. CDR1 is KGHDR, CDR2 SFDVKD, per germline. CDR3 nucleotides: TGTGCCACCAGTGATTCGGTCGGAATAGCCAAAAACATTCAGTACTTC. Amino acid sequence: CATSDSVGIAKNIQYF.

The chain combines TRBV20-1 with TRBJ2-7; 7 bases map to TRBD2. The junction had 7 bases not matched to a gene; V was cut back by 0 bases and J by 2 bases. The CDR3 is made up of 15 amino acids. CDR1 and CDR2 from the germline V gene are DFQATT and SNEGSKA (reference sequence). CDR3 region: CSARDLQREAYEQYF. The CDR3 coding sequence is TGCAGTGCTAGAGATTTGCAGCGGGAAGCCTACGAGCAGTACTTC.

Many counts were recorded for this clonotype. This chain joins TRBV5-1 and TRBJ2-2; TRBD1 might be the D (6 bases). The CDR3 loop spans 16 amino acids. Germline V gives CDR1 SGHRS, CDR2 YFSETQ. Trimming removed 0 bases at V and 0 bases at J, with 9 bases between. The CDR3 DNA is TGCGCCAGCAGCTTGGCCGGGACAACGAACACCGGGGAGCTGTTTTTT. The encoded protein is CASSLAGTTNTGELFF. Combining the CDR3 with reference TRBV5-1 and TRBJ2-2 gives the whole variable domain KAGVTQTPRYLIKTRGQQVTLSCSPISGHRSVSWYQQTPGQGLQFLFEYFSETQRNKGNFPGRFSGRQFSNSRSEMNVSTLELGDSALYLCASSLAGTTNTGELFFGEGSRLTVL.

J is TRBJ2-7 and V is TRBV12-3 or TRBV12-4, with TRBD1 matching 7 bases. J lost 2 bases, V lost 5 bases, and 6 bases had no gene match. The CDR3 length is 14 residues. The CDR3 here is CASSPRDSTYEQYF. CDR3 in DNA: TGTGCCAGCAGTCCGAGGGACAGTACCTACGAGCAGTACTTC.

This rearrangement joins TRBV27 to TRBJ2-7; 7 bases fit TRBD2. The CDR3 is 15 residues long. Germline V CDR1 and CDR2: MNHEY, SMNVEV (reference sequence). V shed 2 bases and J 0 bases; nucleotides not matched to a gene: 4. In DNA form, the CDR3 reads TGTGCCAGCAGTTTAGAAGCGGGGAGCTCCTACGAGCAGTACTTC. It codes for CASSLEAGSSYEQYF.

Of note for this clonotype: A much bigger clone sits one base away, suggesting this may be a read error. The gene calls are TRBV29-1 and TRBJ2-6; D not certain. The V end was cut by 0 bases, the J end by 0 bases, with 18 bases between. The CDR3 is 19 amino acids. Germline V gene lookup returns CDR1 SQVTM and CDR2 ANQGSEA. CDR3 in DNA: TGCAGCGTTGAAGATTGGCGTATGGGCATGGCCTCTGGGGCCAACGTCCTGACTTTC. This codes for CSVEDWRMGMASGANVLTF.

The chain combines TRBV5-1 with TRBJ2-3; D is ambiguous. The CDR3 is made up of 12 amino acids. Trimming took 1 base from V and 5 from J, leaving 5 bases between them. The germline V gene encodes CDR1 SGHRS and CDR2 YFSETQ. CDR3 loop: CASSLSVDTQYF. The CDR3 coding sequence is TGCGCCAGCAGCTTGTCGGTAGATACGCAGTATTTT.

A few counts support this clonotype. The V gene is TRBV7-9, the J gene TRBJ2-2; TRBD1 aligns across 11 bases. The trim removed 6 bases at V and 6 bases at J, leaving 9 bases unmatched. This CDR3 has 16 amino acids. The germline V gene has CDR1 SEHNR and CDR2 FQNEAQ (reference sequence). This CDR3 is CASRTTRTGGPGELFF. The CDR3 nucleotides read TGTGCCAGCAGAACGACCCGGACAGGGGGCCCCGGGGAGCTGTTTTTT.

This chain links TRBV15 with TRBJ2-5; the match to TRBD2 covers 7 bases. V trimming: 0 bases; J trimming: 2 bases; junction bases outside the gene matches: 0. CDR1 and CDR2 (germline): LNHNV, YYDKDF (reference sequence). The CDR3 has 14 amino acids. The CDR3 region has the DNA TGTGCCACCAGCAGAGAGGGACTACAAGAGACCCAGTACTTC. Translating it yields CATSREGLQETQYF.

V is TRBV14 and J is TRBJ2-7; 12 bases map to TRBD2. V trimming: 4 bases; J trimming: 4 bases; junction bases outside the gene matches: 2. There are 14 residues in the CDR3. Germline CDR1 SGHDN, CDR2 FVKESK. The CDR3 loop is CASSPSGRGYEQYF. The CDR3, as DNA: TGTGCCAGCAGCCCTAGCGGGAGGGGATACGAGCAGTACTTC.